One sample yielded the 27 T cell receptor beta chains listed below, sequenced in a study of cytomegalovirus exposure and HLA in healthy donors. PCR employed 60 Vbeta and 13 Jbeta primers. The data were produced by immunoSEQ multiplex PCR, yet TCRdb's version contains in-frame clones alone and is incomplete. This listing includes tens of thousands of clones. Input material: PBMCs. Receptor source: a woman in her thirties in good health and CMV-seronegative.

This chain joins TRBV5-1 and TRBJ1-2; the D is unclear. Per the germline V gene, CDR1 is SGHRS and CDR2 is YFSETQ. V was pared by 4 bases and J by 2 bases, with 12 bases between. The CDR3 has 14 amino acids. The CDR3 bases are TGCGCCAGCAGCCCGGGCGGGGTAAACTATGGCTACACCTTC. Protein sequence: CASSPGGVNYGYTF.

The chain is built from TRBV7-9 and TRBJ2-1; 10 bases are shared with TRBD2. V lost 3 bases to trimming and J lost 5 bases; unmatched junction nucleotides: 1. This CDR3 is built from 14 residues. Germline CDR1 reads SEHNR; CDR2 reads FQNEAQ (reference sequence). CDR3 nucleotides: TGTGCCAGCAGCTTTGGGACTAGCGACAATGAGCAGTTCTTC. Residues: CASSFGTSDNEQFF.

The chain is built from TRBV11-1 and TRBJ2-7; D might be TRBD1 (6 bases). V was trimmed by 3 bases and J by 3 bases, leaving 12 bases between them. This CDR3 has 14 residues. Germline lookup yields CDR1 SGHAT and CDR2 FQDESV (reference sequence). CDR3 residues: CASSFTQGHYEQYF. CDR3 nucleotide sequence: TGTGCCAGCAGCTTCACACAGGGACACTACGAGCAGTACTTC.

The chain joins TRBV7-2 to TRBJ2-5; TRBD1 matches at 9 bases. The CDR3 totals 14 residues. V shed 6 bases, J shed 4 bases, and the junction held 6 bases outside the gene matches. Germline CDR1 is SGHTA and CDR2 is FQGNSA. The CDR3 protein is CASRFSGQGETQYF. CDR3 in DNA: TGTGCCAGCAGATTTTCGGGACAGGGAGAGACCCAGTACTTC.

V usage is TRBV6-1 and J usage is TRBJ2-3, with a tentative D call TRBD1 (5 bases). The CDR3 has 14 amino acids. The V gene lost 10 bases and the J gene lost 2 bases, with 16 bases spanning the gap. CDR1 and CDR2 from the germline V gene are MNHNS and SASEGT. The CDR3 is CATSTDKYTDTQYF. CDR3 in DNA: TGTGCCACCTCGACGGACAAGTACACAGATACGCAGTATTTT.

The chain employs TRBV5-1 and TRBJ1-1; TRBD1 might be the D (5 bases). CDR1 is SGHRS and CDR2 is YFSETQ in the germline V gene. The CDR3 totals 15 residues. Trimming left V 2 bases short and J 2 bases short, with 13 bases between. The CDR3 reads CASSLIGQGNTEAFF. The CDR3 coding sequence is TGCGCCAGCAGCTTAATAGGGCAGGGCAACACTGAAGCTTTCTTT.

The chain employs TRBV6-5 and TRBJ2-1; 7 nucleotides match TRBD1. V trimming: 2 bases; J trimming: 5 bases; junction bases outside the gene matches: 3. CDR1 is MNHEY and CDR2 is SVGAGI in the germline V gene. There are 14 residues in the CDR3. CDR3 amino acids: CASSYRGQHNEQFF. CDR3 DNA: TGTGCCAGCAGTTACCGGGGACAGCACAATGAGCAGTTCTTC.

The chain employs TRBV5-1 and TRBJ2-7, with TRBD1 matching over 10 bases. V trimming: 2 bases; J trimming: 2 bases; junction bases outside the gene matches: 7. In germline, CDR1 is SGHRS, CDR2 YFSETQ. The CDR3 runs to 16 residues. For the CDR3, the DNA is TGCGCCAGCAGCTTCGCCGGGACAGGGGCGGCCTACGAGCAGTACTTC. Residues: CASSFAGTGAAYEQYF. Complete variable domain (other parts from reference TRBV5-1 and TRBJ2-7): KAGVTQTPRYLIKTRGQQVTLSCSPISGHRSVSWYQQTPGQGLQFLFEYFSETQRNKGNFPGRFSGRQFSNSRSEMNVSTLELGDSALYLCASSFAGTGAAYEQYFGPGTRLTVT.

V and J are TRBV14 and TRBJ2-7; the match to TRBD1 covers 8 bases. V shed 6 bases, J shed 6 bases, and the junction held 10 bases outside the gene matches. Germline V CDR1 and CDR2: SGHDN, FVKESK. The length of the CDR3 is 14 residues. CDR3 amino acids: CASRRTGGSGEQYF. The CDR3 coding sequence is TGTGCCAGCAGGCGCACAGGGGGGTCCGGCGAGCAGTACTTC.

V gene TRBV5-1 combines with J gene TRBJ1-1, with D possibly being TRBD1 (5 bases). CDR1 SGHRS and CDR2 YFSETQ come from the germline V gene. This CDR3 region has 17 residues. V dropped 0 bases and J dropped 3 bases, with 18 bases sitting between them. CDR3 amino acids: CASSLAWGGKLDTEAFF. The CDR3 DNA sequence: TGCGCCAGCAGCTTGGCCTGGGGGGGAAAGTTGGACACTGAAGCTTTCTTT.

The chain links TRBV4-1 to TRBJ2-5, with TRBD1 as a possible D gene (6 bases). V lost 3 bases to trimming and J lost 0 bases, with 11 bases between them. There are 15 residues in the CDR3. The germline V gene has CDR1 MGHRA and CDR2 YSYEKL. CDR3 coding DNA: TGCGCCAGCAGCCACCAGGGGTCGTACCAAGAGACCCAGTACTTC. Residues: CASSHQGSYQETQYF.

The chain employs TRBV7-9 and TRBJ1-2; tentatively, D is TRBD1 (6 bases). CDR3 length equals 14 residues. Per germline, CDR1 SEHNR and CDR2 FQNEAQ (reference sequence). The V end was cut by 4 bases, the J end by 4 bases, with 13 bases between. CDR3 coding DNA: TGTGCCAGCAGCTCGGCCGACAGGCGCTATGGCTACACCTTC. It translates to CASSSADRRYGYTF.

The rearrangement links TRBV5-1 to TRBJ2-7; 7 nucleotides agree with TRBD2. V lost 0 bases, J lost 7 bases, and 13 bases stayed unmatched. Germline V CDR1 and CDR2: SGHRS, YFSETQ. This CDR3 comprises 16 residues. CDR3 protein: CASSLGQASGVGEQYF. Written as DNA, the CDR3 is TGCGCCAGCAGCTTGGGGCAGGCCAGCGGGGTTGGGGAGCAGTACTTC.

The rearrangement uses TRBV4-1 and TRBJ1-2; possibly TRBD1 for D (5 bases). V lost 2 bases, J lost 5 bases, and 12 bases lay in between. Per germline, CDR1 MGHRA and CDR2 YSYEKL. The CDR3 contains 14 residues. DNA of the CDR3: TGCGCCAGCAGCCAAACCAGGGAGGGGTATGGCTACACCTTC. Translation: CASSQTREGYGYTF.

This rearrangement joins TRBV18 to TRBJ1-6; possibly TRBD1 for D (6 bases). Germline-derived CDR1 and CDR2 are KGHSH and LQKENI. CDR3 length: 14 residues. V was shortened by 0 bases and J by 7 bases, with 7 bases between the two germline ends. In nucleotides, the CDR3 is TGTGCCAGCTCACCACCGGGACAAAATTCACCCCTCCACTTT. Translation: CASSPPGQNSPLHF. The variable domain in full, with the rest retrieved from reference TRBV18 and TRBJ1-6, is NAGVMQNPRHLVRRRGQEARLRCSPMKGHSHVYWYRQLPEEGLKFMVYLQKENIIDESGMPKERFSAEFPKEGPSILRIQQVVRGDSAAYFCASSPPGQNSPLHFGNGTRLTVT.

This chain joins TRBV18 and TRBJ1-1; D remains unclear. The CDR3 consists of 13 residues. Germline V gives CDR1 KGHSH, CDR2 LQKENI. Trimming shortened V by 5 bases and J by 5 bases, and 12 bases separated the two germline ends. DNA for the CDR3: TGTGCCAGCTCAAATAACCTGCGGACTGAAGCTTTCTTT. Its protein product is CASSNNLRTEAFF.

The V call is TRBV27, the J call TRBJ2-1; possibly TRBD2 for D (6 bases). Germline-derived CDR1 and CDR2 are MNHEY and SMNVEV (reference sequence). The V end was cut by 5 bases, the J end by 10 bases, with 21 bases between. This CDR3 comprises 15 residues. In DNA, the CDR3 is TGTGCCAGCAGTCACTCGGGACTCCTCGAAGGGGAGCAGTTCTTC. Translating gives CASSHSGLLEGEQFF.

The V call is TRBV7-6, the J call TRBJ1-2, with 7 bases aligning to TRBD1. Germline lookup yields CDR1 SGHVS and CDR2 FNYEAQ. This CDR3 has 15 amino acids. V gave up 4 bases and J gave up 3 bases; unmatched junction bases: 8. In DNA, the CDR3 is TGTGCCAGCAGCTCCGGGACAGCCTCCTACTATGGCTACACCTTC. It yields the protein CASSSGTASYYGYTF.

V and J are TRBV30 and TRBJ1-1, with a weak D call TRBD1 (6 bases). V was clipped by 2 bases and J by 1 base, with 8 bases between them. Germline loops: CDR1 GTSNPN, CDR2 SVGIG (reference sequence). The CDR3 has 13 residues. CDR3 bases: TGTGCCTGGAGTTTGACAGGGAACACTGAAGCTTTCTTT. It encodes CAWSLTGNTEAFF.

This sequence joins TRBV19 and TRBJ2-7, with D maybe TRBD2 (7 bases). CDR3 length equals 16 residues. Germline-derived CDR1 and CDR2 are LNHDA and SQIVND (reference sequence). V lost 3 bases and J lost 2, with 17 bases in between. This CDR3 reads CASSITAGALAYEQYF. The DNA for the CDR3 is TGTGCCAGTAGTATTACGGCGGGGGCCCTCGCCTACGAGCAGTACTTC.

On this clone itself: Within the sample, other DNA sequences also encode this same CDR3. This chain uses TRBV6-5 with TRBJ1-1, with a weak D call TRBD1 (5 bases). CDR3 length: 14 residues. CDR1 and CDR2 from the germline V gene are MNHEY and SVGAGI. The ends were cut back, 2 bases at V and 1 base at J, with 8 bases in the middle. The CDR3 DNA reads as TGTGCCAGCAGTTACGGGCAGGGGAACACTGAAGCTTTCTTT. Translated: CASSYGQGNTEAFF.

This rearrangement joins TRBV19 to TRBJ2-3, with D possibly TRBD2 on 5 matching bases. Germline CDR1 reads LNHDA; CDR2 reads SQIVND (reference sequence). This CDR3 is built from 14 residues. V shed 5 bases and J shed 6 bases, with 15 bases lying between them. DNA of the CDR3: TGTGCCAGTAGTGGAAAGGTAGGCGGGGATACGCAGTATTTT. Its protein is CASSGKVGGDTQYF. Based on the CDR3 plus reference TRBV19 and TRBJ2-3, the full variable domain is DGGITQSPKYLFRKEGQNVTLSCEQNLNHDAMYWYRQDPGQGLRLIYYSQIVNDFQKGDIAEGYSVSREKKESFPLTVTSAQKNPTAFYLCASSGKVGGDTQYFGPGTRLTVL.

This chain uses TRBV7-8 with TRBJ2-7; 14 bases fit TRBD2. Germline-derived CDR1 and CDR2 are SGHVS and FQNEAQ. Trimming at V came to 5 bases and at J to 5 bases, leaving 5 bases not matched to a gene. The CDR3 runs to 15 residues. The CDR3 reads CASSRTSGRIHEQYF. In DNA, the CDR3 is TGTGCCAGCAGCCGGACTAGCGGGAGGATCCACGAGCAGTACTTC. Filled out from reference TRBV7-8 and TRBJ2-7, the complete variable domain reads GAGVSQSPRYKVAKRGQDVALRCDPISGHVSLFWYQQALGQGPEFLTYFQNEAQLDKSGLPSDRFFAERPEGSVSTLKIQRTQQEDSAVYLCASSRTSGRIHEQYFGPGTRLTVT.

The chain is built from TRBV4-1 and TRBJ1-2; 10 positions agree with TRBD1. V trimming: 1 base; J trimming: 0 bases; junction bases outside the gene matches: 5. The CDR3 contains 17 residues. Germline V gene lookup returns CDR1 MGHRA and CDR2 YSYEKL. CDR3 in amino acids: CASSQGGTGVANYGYTF. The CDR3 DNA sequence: TGCGCCAGCAGCCAAGGCGGGACAGGGGTAGCTAACTATGGCTACACCTTC.

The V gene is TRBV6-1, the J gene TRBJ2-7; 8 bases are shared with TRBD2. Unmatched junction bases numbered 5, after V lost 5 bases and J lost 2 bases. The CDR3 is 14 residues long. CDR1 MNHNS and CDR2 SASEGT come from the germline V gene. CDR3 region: CASSSVAGPYEQYF. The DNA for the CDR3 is TGTGCCAGCAGTTCGGTAGCGGGACCCTACGAGCAGTACTTC.

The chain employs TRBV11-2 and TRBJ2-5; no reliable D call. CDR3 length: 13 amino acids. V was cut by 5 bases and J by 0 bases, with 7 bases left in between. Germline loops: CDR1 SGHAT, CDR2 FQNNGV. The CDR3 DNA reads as TGTGCCAGCAGCCCCAGGAACCAAGAGACCCAGTACTTC. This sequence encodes CASSPRNQETQYF. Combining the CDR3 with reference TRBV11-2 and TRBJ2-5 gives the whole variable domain EAGVAQSPRYKIIEKRQSVAFWCNPISGHATLYWYQQILGQGPKLLIQFQNNGVVDDSQLPKDRFSAERLKGVDSTLKIQPAKLEDSAVYLCASSPRNQETQYFGPGTRLLVL.

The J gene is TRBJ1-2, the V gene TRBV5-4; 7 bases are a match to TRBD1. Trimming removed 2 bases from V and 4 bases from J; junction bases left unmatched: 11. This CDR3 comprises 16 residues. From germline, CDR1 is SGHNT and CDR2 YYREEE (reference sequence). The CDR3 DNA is TGTGCCAGCAGCTTCGAGGGCACAGGGGAAATCTATGGCTACACCTTC. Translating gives CASSFEGTGEIYGYTF.